This TCR beta chain is drawn from a study of T cell responses to AZD1222 COVID-19 vaccine. V was pared by 4 bases and J by 4 bases, with 3 bases of the junction left unmatched. CDR3 length: 15 residues. Per the germline V gene, CDR1 is SGHRS and CDR2 is YFSETQ. Only in-frame clones appear in the TCRdb table, and some are missing; sequencing was by immunoSEQ multiplex PCR. Of fewer than 130,000 clones listed, roughly 90% are singletons. The source was peripheral blood, collected 28 days after the second AZD1222 dose. The origin of this receptor is an adult who received the AZD1222 COVID-19 vaccine. V and J are TRBV5-1 and TRBJ2-1; TRBD2 matches 12 bases. CDR3 amino acids: CASSPGLAGYNEQFF. CDR3 bases: TGCGCCAGCAGCCCGGGACTAGCGGGTTACAATGAGCAGTTCTTC. The whole variable domain, filled in from reference TRBV5-1 and TRBJ2-1, reads KAGVTQTPRYLIKTRGQQVTLSCSPISGHRSVSWYQQTPGQGLQFLFEYFSETQRNKGNFPGRFSGRQFSNSRSEMNVSTLELGDSALYLCASSPGLAGYNEQFFGPGTRLTVL.